The 19 T cell receptor beta chains reported below all come from one sample, sequenced in a study of neurological immune-mediated disorders. One entry per CDR3 protein results from TCRdb running MiXCR on the 5' RACE reads. The sample contains 80,000 to 85,000 distinct CDR3 sequences, around 2.6% of which appear only once. The source material was PBMCs. The receptors originated from a woman in her twenties or thirties with multiple sclerosis.

This clonotype was observed at least ten times. The CDR3 loop reads CASSGANTGELFF. CDR3 DNA: TGTGCCAGCTCGGGGGCGAACACCGGGGAGCTGTTTTTT. The chain recombines TRBV18 with TRBJ2-2; TRBD1 or TRBD2 may be the D gene (5 bases each). Trimming shortened V by 6 bases and J by 0 bases, and 5 bases separated the two germline ends. The germline gives CDR1 KGHSH, CDR2 LQKENI. The CDR3 extends over 13 amino acids. The complete variable domain, with remaining parts taken from reference TRBV18 and TRBJ2-2, reads NAGVMQNPRHLVRRRGQEARLRCSPMKGHSHVYWYRQLPEEGLKFMVYLQKENIIDESGMPKERFSAEFPKEGPSILRIQQVVRGDSAAYFCASSGANTGELFFGEGSRLTVL.

The sample holds many counts of this clonotype. This sequence joins TRBV6-6 and TRBJ2-5, with a weak D call TRBD2 (6 bases). V lost 5 bases and J 5 bases, leaving 15 bases between the germline ends. CDR3 length: 14 residues. Germline-derived CDR1 and CDR2 are MNHNY and SVGAGI (reference sequence). CDR3: CASSPQRERETQYF. CDR3 nucleotide sequence: TGTGCCAGCAGTCCCCAACGGGAGCGGGAGACCCAGTACTTC.

In its sample, this clonotype was seen many times. V is TRBV9 and J is TRBJ1-2, with a tentative D call TRBD1 (5 bases). This CDR3 has 14 amino acids. Germline V gene lookup returns CDR1 SGDLS and CDR2 YYNGEE. Trimming stripped 5 bases from V and 0 bases from J, with 11 bases between. CDR3 loop: CASSLRVANYGYTF. The CDR3 DNA reads TGTGCCAGCAGTCTCAGGGTCGCTAACTATGGCTACACCTTC.

In this sample, this clonotype turned up many times. The V call is TRBV9, the J call TRBJ2-3, with D perhaps TRBD1 (6 bases). V gave up 4 bases and J gave up 14 bases, with 20 bases separating them. Germline assignment: CDR1 SGDLS and CDR2 YYNGEE. This CDR3 contains 13 residues. The CDR3 coding sequence is TGTGCCAGCAGCTCAGGTGGTACCGGGACACGGTATTTT. Protein: CASSSGGTGTRYF.

There are many counts of this clonotype. The genes are TRBV7-9 and TRBJ2-4; TRBD1 might be the D (5 bases). The V and J ends lost 2 bases and 7 bases respectively, with 12 bases between them. This CDR3 is built from 14 residues. Germline lookup yields CDR1 SEHNR and CDR2 FQNEAQ (reference sequence). The CDR3 loop reads CASSLSGYGNIQYF. The CDR3 DNA is TGTGCCAGCAGCTTATCAGGGTATGGGAACATTCAGTACTTC.

In this sample, this clonotype turned up many times. The gene calls are TRBV6-2 or TRBV6-3 and TRBJ1-1; no clear D gene. The V and J ends lost 3 bases and 0 bases respectively, with 8 bases between them. The CDR3 is 14 residues long. Germline lookup yields CDR1 MNHEY and CDR2 SVGEGT. The CDR3, as DNA: TGTGCCAGCAGTTATAGCGGCATGAACACTGAAGCTTTCTTT. Residues: CASSYSGMNTEAFF.

This clonotype was observed at least ten times. The chain carries TRBV5-1 and TRBJ1-1; the D gene is possibly TRBD1 (5 bases). Trimming cost V 0 bases and J 1 base, with 10 bases left between them. CDR1 is SGHRS, CDR2 YFSETQ, per germline. This CDR3 comprises 15 residues. CDR3 DNA: TGCGCCAGCAGCTTGGTCGCGGACAAGAACACTGAAGCTTTCTTT. It yields the protein CASSLVADKNTEAFF.

This clonotype was seen ten or more times. The chain uses TRBV5-6 and TRBJ2-4; TRBD2 might be the D (7 bases). In germline, CDR1 is SGHDT, CDR2 YYEEEE. Trimming cost V 1 base and J 6 bases, with 11 bases left between them. The CDR3 is 14 residues long. CDR3 nucleotides: TGTGCCAGCAGCTTGAGGGGGAGGGGAAACATTCAGTACTTC. Amino acid sequence: CASSLRGRGNIQYF.

Many counts were recorded for this clonotype. The chain employs TRBV20-1 and TRBJ2-3, with 9 positions matching TRBD2. Germline V lookup: CDR1 DFQATT, CDR2 SNEGSKA (reference sequence). Trimming cost V 3 bases and J 1 base; bases outside gene matches: 8. This CDR3 comprises 16 residues. CDR3 in amino acids: CSARWGWTSGTDTQYF. The CDR3 coding sequence is TGCAGTGCTAGGTGGGGGTGGACTAGCGGCACAGATACGCAGTATTTT.

Ten or more counts support this clonotype. CDR3 loop: CSAQTGGGYEQYF. CDR3 DNA sequence: TGCAGTGCCCAGACCGGGGGCGGGTACGAGCAGTACTTC. This chain uses TRBV20-1 with TRBJ2-7; D might be TRBD1 or TRBD2, each matching 6 bases. Germline V CDR1 and CDR2: DFQATT, SNEGSKA (reference sequence). The germline V and J ends were trimmed by 6 bases and 4 bases, with 16 bases remaining between them. The CDR3 consists of 13 residues.

Many counts were recorded for this clonotype. J is TRBJ1-5 and V is TRBV4-1; D unresolved. There are 14 residues in the CDR3. CDR1 and CDR2 (germline): MGHRA, YSYEKL. The germline V and J ends were trimmed by 1 base and 2 bases, with 6 bases remaining between them. The CDR3 spells CASSQVSGNQPQHF. The CDR3 nucleotides read TGCGCCAGCAGCCAAGTTTCCGGCAATCAGCCCCAGCATTTT.

This clonotype was seen at least ten times. CDR3 sequence: CASSPPRTAYEQYF. The DNA of the CDR3 is TGTGCCAGCAGCCCGCCCCGAACAGCCTACGAGCAGTACTTC. The V gene is TRBV13, the J gene TRBJ2-7; D is unclear. The CDR3 is 14 residues long. Trimming left V 5 bases short and J 2 bases short, with 13 bases between. Germline CDR1 PRHDT, CDR2 FYEKMQ (reference sequence). The full variable domain, with the rest looked up from reference TRBV13 and TRBJ2-7, is AAGVIQSPRHLIKEKRETATLKCYPIPRHDTVYWYQQGPGQDPQFLISFYEKMQSDKGSIPDRFSAQQFSDYHSELNMSSLELGDSALYFCASSPPRTAYEQYFGPGTRLTVT.

This clonotype was detected many times. This chain links TRBV20-1 with TRBJ2-1; 9 nucleotides align to TRBD2. In germline, CDR1 is DFQATT, CDR2 SNEGSKA (reference sequence). V gave up 5 bases and J gave up 2 bases; unmatched junction bases: 4. This CDR3 has 14 amino acids. The CDR3 DNA sequence: TGCAGTGCTCCAATAGCGGGAGCCTACAATGAGCAGTTCTTC. Its translation is CSAPIAGAYNEQFF.

There are a few counts of this clonotype. The rearrangement joins TRBV18 to TRBJ2-6, with a possible D match to TRBD1 (5 bases). The CDR3 contains 17 residues. Between the trimmed V and J ends, which lost 3 bases and 0 bases, there was a span of 12 bases. Per germline, CDR1 KGHSH and CDR2 LQKENI. The CDR3 here is CASSPGHRTSGANVLTF. The CDR3 region has the DNA TGTGCCAGCTCACCGGGTCACAGGACCTCTGGGGCCAACGTCCTGACTTTC.

This clonotype has at least ten counts. This chain uses TRBV12-3 or TRBV12-4 with TRBJ1-6, with D perhaps TRBD1 (6 bases). Between the trimmed V and J ends, which lost 5 bases and 7 bases, there was a span of 21 bases. The CDR3 length is 17 residues. CDR3 DNA sequence: TGTGCCAGCAGTCAGCGACAGGATTTGTGGTCGAATTCACCCCTCCACTTT. Translated: CASSQRQDLWSNSPLHF.

This clonotype was counted at least ten times. V and J are TRBV5-1 and TRBJ2-7; D is possibly TRBD2 (5 bases). The CDR3 contains 17 residues. The germline CDR1 and CDR2 sequences are SGHRS and YFSETQ. Trimming took off 5 bases at V and 3 bases at J, with 24 bases between the two ends. CDR3 protein: CASRKLGGADSNYEQYF. CDR3 nucleotides: TGCGCCAGCAGAAAATTAGGAGGCGCGGACTCCAACTACGAGCAGTACTTC.

This clonotype was picked up many times. The chain links TRBV27 to TRBJ2-1; 14 bases are shared with TRBD2. This CDR3 spans 20 amino acids. V was clipped by 4 bases and J by 3 bases; unmatched bases: 14. Germline V gives CDR1 MNHEY, CDR2 SMNVEV (reference sequence). DNA of the CDR3: TGTGCCAGCAGTTACCACCCCTTGACTAGCGGGAGGGCCGACTACAATGAGCAGTTCTTC. Its protein product is CASSYHPLTSGRADYNEQFF.

This clonotype has at least ten counts. The V call is TRBV5-1, the J call TRBJ2-2; D is uncertain. This CDR3 has 13 residues. CDR1 is SGHRS, CDR2 YFSETQ, per germline. V lost 0 bases and J 8 bases, leaving 8 bases between the germline ends. CDR3 DNA sequence: TGCGCCAGCAGCTTGGATCGTCGGGGGGAGCTGTTTTTT. It is translated as CASSLDRRGELFF.

This clonotype was seen at least ten times. V usage is TRBV20-1 and J usage is TRBJ2-1, with a weak D call TRBD2 (7 bases). CDR1 is DFQATT and CDR2 is SNEGSKA in the germline V gene (reference sequence). The length of the CDR3 is 15 residues. V was pared by 3 bases and J by 6 bases, with 18 bases between. CDR3 nucleotides: TGCAGTGCTAGGAGGGGAGGGGGTCGGAGCAATGAGCAGTTCTTC. Amino acid sequence: CSARRGGGRSNEQFF.